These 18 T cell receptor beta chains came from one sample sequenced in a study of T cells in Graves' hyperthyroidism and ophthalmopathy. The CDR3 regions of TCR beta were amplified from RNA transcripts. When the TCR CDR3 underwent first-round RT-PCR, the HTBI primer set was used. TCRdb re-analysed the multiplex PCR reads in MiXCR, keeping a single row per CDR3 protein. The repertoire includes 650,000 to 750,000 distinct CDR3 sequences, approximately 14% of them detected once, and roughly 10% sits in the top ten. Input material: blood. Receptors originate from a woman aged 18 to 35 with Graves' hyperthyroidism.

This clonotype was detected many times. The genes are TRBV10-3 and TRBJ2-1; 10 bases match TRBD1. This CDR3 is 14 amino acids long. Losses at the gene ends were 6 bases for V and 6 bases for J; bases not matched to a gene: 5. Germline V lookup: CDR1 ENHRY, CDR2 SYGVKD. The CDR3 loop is CAIRSGQGINEQFF. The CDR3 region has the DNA TGTGCCATCAGATCGGGACAGGGGATCAATGAGCAGTTCTTC.

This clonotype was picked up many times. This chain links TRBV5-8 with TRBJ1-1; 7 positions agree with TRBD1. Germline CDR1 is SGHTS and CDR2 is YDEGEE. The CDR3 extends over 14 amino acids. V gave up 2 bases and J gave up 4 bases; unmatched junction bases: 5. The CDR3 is CASSLRGLGTEAFF. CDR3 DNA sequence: TGTGCCAGCAGCTTAAGGGGGCTGGGCACTGAAGCTTTCTTT.

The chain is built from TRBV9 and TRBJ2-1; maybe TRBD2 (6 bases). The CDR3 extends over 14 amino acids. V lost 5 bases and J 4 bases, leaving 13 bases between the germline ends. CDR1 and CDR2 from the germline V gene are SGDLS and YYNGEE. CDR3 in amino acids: CASSEAGRYNEQFF. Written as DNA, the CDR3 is TGTGCCAGCAGTGAGGCGGGAAGATACAATGAGCAGTTCTTC.

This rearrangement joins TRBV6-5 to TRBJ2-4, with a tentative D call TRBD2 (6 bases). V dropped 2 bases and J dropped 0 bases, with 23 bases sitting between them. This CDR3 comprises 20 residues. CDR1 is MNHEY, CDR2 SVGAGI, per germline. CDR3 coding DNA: TGTGCCAGCAGTTACCGGGGGTCCACCTATGACTCTGTAGCCAAAAACATTCAGTACTTC. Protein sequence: CASSYRGSTYDSVAKNIQYF.

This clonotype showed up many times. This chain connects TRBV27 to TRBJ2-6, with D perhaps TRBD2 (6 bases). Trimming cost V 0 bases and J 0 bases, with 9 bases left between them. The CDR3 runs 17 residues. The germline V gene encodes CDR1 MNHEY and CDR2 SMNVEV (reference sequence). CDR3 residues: CASSLSGGSSGANVLTF. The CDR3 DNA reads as TGTGCCAGCAGTTTATCGGGGGGAAGCTCTGGGGCCAACGTCCTGACTTTC.

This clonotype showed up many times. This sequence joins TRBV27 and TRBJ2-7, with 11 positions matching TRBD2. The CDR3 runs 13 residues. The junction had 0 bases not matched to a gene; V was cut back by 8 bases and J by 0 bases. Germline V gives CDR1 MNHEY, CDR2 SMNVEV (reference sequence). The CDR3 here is CASGLAGSYEQYF. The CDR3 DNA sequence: TGTGCCAGCGGACTAGCGGGCTCCTACGAGCAGTACTTC.

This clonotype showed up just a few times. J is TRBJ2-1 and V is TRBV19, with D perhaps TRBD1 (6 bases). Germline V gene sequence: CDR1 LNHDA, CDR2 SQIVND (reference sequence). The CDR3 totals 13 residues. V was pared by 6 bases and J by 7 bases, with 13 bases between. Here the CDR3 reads CASSKGVVNEQFF. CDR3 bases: TGTGCCAGTAGCAAGGGGGTTGTAAATGAGCAGTTCTTC.

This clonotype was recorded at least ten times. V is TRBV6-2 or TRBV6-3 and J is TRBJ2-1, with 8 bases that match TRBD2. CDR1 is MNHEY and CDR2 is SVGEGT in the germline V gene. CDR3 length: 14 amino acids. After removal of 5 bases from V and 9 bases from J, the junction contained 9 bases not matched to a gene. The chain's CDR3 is CASSHGLASGEQFF. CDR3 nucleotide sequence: TGTGCCAGCAGTCACGGACTAGCTTCGGGTGAGCAGTTCTTC.

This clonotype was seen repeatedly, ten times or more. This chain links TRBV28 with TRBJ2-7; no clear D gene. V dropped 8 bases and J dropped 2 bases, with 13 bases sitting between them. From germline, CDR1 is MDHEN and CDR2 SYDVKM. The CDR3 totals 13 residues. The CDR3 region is CASRTAEPYEQYF. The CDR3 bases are TGTGCCAGCCGTACGGCGGAACCCTACGAGCAGTACTTC.

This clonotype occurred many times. DNA for the CDR3: TGTGCCTGGCCATTCCCATCCACAGATACGCAGTATTTT. Its protein product is CAWPFPSTDTQYF. The chain uses TRBV30 and TRBJ2-3; no clear D gene. Trimming shortened V by 5 bases and J by 2 bases, and 11 bases separated the two germline ends. The CDR3 has 13 amino acids. Germline V gene sequence: CDR1 GTSNPN, CDR2 SVGIG (reference sequence).

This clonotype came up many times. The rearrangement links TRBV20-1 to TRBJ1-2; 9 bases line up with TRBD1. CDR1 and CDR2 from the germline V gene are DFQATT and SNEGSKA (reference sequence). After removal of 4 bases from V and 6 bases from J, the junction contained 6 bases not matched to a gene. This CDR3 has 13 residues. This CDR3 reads CSAITGGIHGYTF. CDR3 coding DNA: TGCAGTGCTATAACAGGGGGCATTCATGGCTACACCTTC.

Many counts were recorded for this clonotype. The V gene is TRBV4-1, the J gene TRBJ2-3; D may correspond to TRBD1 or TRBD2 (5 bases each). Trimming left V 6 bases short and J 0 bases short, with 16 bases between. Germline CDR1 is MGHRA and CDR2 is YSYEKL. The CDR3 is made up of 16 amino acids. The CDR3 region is CASRRGTGPSTDTQYF. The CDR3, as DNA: TGCGCCAGCAGGAGGGGTACGGGACCTAGCACAGATACGCAGTATTTT.

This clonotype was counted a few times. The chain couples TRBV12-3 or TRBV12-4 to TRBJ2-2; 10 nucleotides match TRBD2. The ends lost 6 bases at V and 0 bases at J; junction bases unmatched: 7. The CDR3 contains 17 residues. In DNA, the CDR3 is TGTGCCAGCAGCCTCACCGGGACTAGCGCGAACACCGGGGAGCTGTTTTTT. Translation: CASSLTGTSANTGELFF.

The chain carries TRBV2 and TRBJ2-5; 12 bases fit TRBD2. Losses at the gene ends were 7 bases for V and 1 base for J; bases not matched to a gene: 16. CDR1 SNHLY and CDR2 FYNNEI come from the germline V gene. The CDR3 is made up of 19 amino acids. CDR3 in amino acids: CASTPRVSLAGGVQETQYF. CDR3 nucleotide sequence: TGTGCCAGCACCCCCCGGGTGTCGCTAGCGGGGGGGGTCCAAGAGACCCAGTACTTC.

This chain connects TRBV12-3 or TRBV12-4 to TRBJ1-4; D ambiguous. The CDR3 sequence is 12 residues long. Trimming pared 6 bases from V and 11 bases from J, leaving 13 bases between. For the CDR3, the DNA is TGTGCCAGCAGCCTTTCCCTGGGGAAACTGTTTTTT. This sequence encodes CASSLSLGKLFF.

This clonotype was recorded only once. CDR3: CSALTQGHEQFF. CDR3 DNA sequence: TGCAGCGCACTGACTCAAGGGCATGAGCAGTTCTTC. The chain uses TRBV29-1 and TRBJ2-1; unclear D gene. V shed 7 bases and J shed 8 bases, with 15 bases lying between them. Looked up from germline, CDR1 is SQVTM and CDR2 is ANQGSEA. The CDR3 is 12 residues long.

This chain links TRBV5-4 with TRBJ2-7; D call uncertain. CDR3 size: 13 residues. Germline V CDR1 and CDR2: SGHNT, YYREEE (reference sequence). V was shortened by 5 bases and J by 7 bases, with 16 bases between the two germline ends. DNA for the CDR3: TGTGCCAGCAGAAGTGGGCCCTACACGGAGCAGTACTTC. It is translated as CASRSGPYTEQYF.

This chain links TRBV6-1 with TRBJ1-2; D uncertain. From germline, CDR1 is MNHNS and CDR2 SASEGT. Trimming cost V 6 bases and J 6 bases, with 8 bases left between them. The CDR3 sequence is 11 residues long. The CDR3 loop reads CASRAPHGYTF. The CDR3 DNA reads TGTGCCAGCAGGGCCCCTCATGGCTACACCTTC.